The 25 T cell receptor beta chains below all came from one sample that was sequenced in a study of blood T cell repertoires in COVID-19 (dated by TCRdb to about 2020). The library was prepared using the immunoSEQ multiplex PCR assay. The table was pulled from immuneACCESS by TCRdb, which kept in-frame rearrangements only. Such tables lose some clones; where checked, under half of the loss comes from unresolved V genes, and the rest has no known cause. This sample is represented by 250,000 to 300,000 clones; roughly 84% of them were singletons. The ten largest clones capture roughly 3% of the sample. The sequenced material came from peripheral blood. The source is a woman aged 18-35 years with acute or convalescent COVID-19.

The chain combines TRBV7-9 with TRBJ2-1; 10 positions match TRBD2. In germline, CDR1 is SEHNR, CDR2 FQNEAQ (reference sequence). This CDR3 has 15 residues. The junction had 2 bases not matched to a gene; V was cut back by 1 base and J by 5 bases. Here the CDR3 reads CASSLVGLADNEQFF. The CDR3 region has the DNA TGTGCCAGCAGCTTAGTAGGACTAGCGGACAATGAGCAGTTCTTC.

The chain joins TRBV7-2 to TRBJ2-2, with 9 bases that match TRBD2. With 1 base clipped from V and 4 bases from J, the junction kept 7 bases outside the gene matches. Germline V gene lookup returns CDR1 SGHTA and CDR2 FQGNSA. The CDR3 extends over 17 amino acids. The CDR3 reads CASSLGGLAGLTGELFF. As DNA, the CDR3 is TGTGCCAGCAGCTTAGGGGGGCTAGCGGGACTCACCGGGGAGCTGTTTTTT.

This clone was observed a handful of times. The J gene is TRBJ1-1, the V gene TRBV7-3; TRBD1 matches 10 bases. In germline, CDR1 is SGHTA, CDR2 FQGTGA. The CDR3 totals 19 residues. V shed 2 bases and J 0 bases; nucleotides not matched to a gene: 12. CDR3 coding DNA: TGTGCCAGCAGCTTACTTCCGGTGGGGACAGGGGAAATGAACACTGAAGCTTTCTTT. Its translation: CASSLLPVGTGEMNTEAFF.

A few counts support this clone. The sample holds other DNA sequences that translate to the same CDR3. CDR3 region: CASSLIAGAGDTQYF. In DNA, the CDR3 is TGTGCCAGCAGCCTAATAGCGGGAGCTGGAGATACGCAGTATTTT. The chain links TRBV7-2 to TRBJ2-3, with TRBD2 matching 9 bases. The CDR3 runs 15 residues. J gave up 5 bases and V 5 bases, and 8 bases lay outside the gene matches. Germline assignment: CDR1 SGHTA and CDR2 FQGNSA.

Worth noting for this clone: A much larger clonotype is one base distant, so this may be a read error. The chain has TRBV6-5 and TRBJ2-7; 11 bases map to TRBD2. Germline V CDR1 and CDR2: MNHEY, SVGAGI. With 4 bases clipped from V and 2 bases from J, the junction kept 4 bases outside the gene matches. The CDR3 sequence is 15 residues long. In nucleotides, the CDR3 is TGTGCCAGCAGTTCCGGGACTAGCGGCCCCTACGAGCAGTACTTC. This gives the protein CASSSGTSGPYEQYF.

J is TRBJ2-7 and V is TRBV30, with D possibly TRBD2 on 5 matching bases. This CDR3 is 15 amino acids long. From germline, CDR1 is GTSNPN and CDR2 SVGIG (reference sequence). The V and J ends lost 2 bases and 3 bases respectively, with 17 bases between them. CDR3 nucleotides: TGTGCCTGGAGTAACCTCCCGGGGTCCCTCTACGAGCAGTACTTC. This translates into CAWSNLPGSLYEQYF. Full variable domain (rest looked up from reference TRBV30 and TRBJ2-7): SQTIHQWPATLVQPVGSPLSLECTVEGTSNPNLYWYRQAAGRGLQLLFYSVGIGQISSEVPQNLSASRPQDRQFILSSKKLLLSDSGFYLCAWSNLPGSLYEQYFGPGTRLTVT.

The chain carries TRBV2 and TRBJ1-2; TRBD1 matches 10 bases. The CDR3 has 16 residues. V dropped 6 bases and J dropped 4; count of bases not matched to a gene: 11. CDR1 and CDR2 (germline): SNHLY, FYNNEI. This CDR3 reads CASSGNDRGRGYGYTF. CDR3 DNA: TGTGCCAGCAGCGGAAATGACAGGGGGCGCGGCTATGGCTACACCTTC.

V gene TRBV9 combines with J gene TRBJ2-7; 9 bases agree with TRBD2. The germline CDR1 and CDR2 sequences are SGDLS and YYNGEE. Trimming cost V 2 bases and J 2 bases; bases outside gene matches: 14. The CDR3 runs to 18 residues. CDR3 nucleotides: TGTGCCAGCAGCGTCGCGGGTCTAGCGGGACCGGCAACCTACGAGCAGTACTTC. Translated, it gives CASSVAGLAGPATYEQYF.

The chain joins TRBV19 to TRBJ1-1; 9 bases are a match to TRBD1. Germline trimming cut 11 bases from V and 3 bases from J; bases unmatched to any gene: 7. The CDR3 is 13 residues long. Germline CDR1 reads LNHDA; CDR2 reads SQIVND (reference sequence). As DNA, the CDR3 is TGTGCCTCAGACAGGGGGGCCCACACTGAAGCTTTCTTT. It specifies CASDRGAHTEAFF.

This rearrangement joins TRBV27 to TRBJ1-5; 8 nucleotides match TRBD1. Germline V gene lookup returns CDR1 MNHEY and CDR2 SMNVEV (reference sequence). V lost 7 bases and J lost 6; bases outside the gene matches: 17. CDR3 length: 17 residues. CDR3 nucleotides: TGTGCCAGCACCGTACCTAGGACCCCTCAGGGGGCTCAGCCCCAGCATTTT. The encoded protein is CASTVPRTPQGAQPQHF.

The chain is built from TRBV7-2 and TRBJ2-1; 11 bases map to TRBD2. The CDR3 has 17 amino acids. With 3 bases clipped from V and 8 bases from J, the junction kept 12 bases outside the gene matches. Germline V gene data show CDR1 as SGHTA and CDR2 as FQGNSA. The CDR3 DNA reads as TGTGCCAGCAGCTTGCCTGGACTAGCGGGCTTTGTCGATGAGCAGTTCTTC. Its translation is CASSLPGLAGFVDEQFF. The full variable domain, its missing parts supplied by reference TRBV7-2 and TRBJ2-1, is GAGVSQSPSNKVTEKGKDVELRCDPISGHTALYWYRQSLGQGLEFLIYFQGNSAPDKSGLPSDRFSAERTGGSVSTLTIQRTQQEDSAVYLCASSLPGLAGFVDEQFFGPGTRLTVL.

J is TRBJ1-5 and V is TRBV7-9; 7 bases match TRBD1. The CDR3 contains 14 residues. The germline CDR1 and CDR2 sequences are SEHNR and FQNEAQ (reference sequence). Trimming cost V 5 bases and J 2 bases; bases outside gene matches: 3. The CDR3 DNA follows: TGTGCCAGCAGCCATGGACAGGGCAATCAGCCCCAGCATTTT. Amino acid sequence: CASSHGQGNQPQHF.

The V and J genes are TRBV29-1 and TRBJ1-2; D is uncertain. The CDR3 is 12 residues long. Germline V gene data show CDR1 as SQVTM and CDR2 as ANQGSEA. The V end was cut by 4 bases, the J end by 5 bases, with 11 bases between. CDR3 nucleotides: TGCAGCGTTGCGGGCCCGGGGTATGGCTACACCTTC. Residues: CSVAGPGYGYTF.

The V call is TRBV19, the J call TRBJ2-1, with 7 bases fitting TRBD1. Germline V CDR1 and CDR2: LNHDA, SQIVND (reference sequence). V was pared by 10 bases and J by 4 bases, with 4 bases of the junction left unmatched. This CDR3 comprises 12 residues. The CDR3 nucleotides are TGTGCCACGACAGGGCCGTACAATGAGCAGTTCTTC. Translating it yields CATTGPYNEQFF. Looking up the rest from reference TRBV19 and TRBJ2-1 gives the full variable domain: DGGITQSPKYLFRKEGQNVTLSCEQNLNHDAMYWYRQDPGQGLRLIYYSQIVNDFQKGDIAEGYSVSREKKESFPLTVTSAQKNPTAFYLCATTGPYNEQFFGPGTRLTVL.

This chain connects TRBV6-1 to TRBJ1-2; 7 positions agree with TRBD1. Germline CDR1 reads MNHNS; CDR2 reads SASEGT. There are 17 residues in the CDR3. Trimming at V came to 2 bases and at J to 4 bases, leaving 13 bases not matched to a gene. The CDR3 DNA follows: TGTGCCAGCAGTGAATCCCATCCGCTGGGACAGATCTATGGCTACACCTTC. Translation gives CASSESHPLGQIYGYTF.

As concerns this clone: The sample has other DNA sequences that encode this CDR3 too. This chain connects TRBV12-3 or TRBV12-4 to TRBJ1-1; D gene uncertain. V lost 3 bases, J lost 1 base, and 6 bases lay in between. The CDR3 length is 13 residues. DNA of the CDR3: TGTGCCAGCAGTTTCGGTCAGAACACTGAAGCTTTCTTT. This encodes CASSFGQNTEAFF.

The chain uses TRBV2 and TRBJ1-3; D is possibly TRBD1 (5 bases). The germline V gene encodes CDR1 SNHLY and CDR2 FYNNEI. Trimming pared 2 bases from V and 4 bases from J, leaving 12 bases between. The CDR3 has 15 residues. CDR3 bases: TGTGCCAGCAGTGAAATAGGGGTGCGGGGAAACACCATATATTTT. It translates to CASSEIGVRGNTIYF. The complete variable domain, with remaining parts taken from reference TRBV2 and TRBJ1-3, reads EPEVTQTPSHQVTQMGQEVILRCVPISNHLYFYWYRQILGQKVEFLVSFYNNEISEKSEIFDDQFSVERPDGSNFTLKIRSTKLEDSAMYFCASSEIGVRGNTIYFGEGSWLTVV.

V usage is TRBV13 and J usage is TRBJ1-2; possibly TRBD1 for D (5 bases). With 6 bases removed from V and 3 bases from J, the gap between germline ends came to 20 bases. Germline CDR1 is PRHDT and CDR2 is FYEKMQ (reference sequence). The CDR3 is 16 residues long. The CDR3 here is CASSSATQAQYYGYTF. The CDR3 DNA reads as TGTGCCAGCAGTTCAGCAACACAGGCGCAATACTATGGCTACACCTTC.

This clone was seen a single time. CDR3 sequence: CASMAHRTSSNEQFF. The CDR3 DNA follows: TGTGCCAGCATGGCTCACAGGACATCTTCCAATGAGCAGTTCTTC. This chain joins TRBV28 and TRBJ2-1, with a possible D match to TRBD1 (5 bases). Between the trimmed V and J ends, which lost 7 bases and 6 bases, there was a span of 19 bases. Germline V gene sequence: CDR1 MDHEN, CDR2 SYDVKM. The length of the CDR3 is 15 residues.

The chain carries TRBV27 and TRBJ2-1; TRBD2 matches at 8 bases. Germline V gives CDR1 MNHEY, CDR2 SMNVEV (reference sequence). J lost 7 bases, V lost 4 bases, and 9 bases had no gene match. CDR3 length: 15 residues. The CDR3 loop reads CASSSLTIAGNEQFF. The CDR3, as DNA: TGTGCCAGCAGTTCGCTAACGATAGCGGGGAATGAGCAGTTCTTC.

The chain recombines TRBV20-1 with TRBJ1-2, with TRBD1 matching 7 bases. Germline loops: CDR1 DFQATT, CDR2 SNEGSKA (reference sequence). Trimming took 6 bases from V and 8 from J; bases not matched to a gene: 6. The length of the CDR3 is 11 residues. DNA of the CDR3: TGCAGTGCCTGGGACAGCAGGGGCTACACCTTC. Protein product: CSAWDSRGYTF.

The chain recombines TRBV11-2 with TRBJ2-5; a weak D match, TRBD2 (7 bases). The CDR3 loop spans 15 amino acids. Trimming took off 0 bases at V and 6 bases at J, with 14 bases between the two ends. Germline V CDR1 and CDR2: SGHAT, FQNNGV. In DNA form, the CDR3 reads TGTGCCAGCAGCTTAGAATGGGGGGGCGGGAAGACCCAGTACTTC. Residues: CASSLEWGGGKTQYF.

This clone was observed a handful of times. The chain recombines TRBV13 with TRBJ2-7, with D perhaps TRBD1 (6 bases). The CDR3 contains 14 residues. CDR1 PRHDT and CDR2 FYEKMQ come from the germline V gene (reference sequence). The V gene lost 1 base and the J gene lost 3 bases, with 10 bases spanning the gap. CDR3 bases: TGTGCCAGCAGCTTAGCAGGGGCATACTACGAGCAGTACTTC. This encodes CASSLAGAYYEQYF.

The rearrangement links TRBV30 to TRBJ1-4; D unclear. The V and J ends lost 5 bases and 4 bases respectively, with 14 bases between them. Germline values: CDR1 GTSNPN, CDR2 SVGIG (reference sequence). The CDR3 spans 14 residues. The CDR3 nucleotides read TGTGCCTGGGATAAAAATAGCGTTAATGAAAAACTGTTTTTT. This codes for CAWDKNSVNEKLFF.

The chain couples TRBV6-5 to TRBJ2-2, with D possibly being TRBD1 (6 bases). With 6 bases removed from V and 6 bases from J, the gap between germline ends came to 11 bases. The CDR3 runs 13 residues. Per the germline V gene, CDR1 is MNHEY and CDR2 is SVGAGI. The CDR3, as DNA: TGTGCCAGCAGGCCCAGGGGCGCCGGGGAGCTGTTTTTT. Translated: CASRPRGAGELFF.